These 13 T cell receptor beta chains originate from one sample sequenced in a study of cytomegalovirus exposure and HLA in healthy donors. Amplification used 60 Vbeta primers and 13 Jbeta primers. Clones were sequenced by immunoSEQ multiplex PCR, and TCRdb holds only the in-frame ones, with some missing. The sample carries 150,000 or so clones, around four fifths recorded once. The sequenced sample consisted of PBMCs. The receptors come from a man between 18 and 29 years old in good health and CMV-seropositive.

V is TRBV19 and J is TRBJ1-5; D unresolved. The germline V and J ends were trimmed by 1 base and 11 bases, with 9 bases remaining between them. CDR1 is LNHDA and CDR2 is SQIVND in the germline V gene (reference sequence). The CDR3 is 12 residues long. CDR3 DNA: TGTGCCAGTAGTATAGTGGGCAGAGCCCAGCATTTT. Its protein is CASSIVGRAQHF.

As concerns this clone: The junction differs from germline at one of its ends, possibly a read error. The CDR3 is CASSEGDSKRDTIYF. The CDR3 bases are TGTGCCAGCAGCGAAGGAGACAGTAAGCGAGACACCATATATTTT. The chain combines TRBV2 with TRBJ1-3, with D perhaps TRBD1 (5 bases). CDR1 and CDR2 (germline): SNHLY, FYNNEI. This CDR3 comprises 15 residues.

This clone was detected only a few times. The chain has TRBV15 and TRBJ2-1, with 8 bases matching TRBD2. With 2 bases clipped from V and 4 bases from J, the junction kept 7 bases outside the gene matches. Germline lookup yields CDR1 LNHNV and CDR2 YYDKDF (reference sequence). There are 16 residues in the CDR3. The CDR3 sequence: CATSRTSGGDYNEQFF. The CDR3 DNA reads TGTGCCACCAGCAGAACGTCCGGGGGGGATTACAATGAGCAGTTCTTC.

The CDR3 DNA reads TGCGCCAGCAGCCAAGACAGGGGGCGGTACGAGCAGTACTTC. This translates into CASSQDRGRYEQYF. This rearrangement joins TRBV4-1 to TRBJ2-7, with 8 bases identical to TRBD1. The germline V gene has CDR1 MGHRA and CDR2 YSYEKL. CDR3 length equals 14 residues. The trim removed 0 bases at V and 4 bases at J, leaving 2 bases unmatched.

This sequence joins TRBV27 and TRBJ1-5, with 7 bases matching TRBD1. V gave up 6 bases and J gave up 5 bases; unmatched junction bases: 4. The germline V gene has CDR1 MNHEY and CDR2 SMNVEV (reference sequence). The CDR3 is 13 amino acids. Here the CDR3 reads CASSDRVDQPQHF. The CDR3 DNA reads TGTGCCAGCAGCGACAGGGTTGATCAGCCCCAGCATTTT.

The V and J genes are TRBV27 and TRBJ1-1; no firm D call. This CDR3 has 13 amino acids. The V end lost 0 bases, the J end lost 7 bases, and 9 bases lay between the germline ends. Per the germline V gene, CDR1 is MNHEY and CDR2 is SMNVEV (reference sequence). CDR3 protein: CASSLSIGGEAFF. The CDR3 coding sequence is TGTGCCAGCAGTTTATCGATTGGCGGTGAAGCTTTCTTT.

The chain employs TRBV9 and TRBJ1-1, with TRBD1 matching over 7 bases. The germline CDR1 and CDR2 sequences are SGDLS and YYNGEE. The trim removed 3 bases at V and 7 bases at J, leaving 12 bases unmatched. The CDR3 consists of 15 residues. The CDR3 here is CASSAEGGQSHEAFF. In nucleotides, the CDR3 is TGTGCCAGCAGCGCCGAGGGGGGACAGAGCCATGAAGCTTTCTTT. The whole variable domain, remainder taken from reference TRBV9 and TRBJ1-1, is DSGVTQTPKHLITATGQRVTLRCSPRSGDLSVYWYQQSLDQGLQFLIQYYNGEERAKGNILERFSAQQFPDLHSELNLSSLELGDSALYFCASSAEGGQSHEAFFGQGTRLTVV.

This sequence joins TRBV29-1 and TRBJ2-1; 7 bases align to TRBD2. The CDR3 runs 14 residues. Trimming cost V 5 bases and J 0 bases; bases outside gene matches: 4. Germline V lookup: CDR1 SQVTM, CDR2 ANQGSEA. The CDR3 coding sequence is TGCAGCGTTAGCGGGACTTACTCCTACAATGAGCAGTTCTTC. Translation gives CSVSGTYSYNEQFF.

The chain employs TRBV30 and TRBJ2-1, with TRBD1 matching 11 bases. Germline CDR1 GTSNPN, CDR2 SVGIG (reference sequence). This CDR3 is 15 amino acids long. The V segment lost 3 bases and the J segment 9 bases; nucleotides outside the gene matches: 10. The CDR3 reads CAWSGAGTGGFEQFF. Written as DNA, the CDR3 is TGTGCCTGGAGCGGAGCCGGGACAGGGGGATTTGAGCAGTTCTTC.

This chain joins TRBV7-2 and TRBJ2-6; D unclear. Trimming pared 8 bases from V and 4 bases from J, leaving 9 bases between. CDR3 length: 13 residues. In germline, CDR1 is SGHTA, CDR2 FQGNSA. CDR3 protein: CASRSQGANVLTF. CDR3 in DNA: TGTGCCAGCCGTTCACAGGGGGCCAACGTCCTGACTTTC.

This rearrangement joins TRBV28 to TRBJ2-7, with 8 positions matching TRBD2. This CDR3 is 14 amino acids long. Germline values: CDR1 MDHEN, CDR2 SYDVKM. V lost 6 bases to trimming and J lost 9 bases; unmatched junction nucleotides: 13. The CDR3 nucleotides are TGTGCCAGCAGCTCCGGGACTCAACGGGGGGGGCAGTACTTC. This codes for CASSSGTQRGGQYF. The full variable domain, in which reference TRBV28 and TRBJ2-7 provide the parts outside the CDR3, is DVKVTQSSRYLVKRTGEKVFLECVQDMDHENMFWYRQDPGLGLRLIYFSYDVKMKEKGDIPEGYSVSREKKERFSLILESASTNQTSMYLCASSSGTQRGGQYFGPGTRLTVT.

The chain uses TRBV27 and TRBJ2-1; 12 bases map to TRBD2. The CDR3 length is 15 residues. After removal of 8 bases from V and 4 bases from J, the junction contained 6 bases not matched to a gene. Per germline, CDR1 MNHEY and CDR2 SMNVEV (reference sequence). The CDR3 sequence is CASGSTSGRYNEQFF. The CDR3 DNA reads TGTGCCAGCGGATCGACTAGCGGGAGATACAATGAGCAGTTCTTC.

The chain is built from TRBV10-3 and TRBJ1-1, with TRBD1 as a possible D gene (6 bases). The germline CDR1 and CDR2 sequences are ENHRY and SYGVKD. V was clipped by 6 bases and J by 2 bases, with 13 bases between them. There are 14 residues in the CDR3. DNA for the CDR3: TGTGCCATCAGAAGAGGGGGACCCAACACTGAAGCTTTCTTT. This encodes CAIRRGGPNTEAFF.